This is a list of T cell receptor beta chains from one sample in a study of T cells after yellow fever vaccination. TCRdb called the 5' RACE reads again in MiXCR, with one record for every CDR3 protein. The sample has more than 350,000 distinct CDR3 sequences, roughly 10% seen once. The starting material was PBMCs, obtained on the day of the first yellow fever vaccination. Receptors were obtained from a man younger than 35 who received the YFV17D yellow fever vaccine. Each CDR3 is given with its conserved first and last residue. D genes are given only for firm matches. Clone size appears in some rows only: once, few, many, or a class for an expanded clone.

TRBD1,TRBJ1-5,TRBV7-2,few,TGTGCCAGCAGTTACCTCAGAGGCAGGGGGTGGGATCAGCCCCAGCATTTT,CASSYLRGRGWDQPQHF
TRBD1,TRBJ1-1,TRBV29-1,few,TGCAGCGTGCACAGGGGGCGAGGGAGCACTGAAGCTTTCTTT,CSVHRGRGSTEAFF
-,TRBJ2-5,TRBV7-7,-,TGTGCCAGCAGCCGTTACGGGGGATCCTACCAAGAGACCCAGTACTTC,CASSRYGGSYQETQYF
TRBD1,TRBJ1-5,TRBV6-2/TRBV6-3,few,TGTGCCAGCAGTTGGACAGGGTTCCAGGGGGAGCCCCAGCATTTT,CASSWTGFQGEPQHF
-,TRBJ1-1,TRBV5-4,few,TGTGCCAGCAGCTTGGGGGAACTTGAAGCTTTCTTT,CASSLGELEAFF
-,TRBJ2-2,TRBV6-1,few,TGTGCCAGCAGCCGCTCGGGCGGGCAGTGGGAGGCCGGGGAGCTGTTTTTT,CASSRSGGQWEAGELFF
-,TRBJ2-5,TRBV5-1,few,TGCGCCAGCAGTTACTATGGGGGTATCGTAGAGACCCAGTACTTC,CASSYYGGIVETQYF
-,TRBJ1-1,TRBV20-1,-,TGCAGTGCTAGTCGTCTGGCGGGGGCTTTCTTT,CSASRLAGAFF
-,TRBJ2-1,TRBV6-5,-,TGTGCCAGCAGTTACAGCACACGGGCCTACAATGAGCAGTTCTTC,CASSYSTRAYNEQFF
-,TRBJ2-3,TRBV29-1,many,TGCAGCGTTACGGGAACAATTGGGATGAGGACGCAGTATTTT,CSVTGTIGMRTQYF